Listed here are 20 T cell receptor beta chains from one sample, sequenced in a study of shared clonotypes between healthy human individuals. The repertoire was sequenced with immunoSEQ multiplex PCR; TCRdb's copy has only in-frame clones and lacks some. The sample contains more than 2,000,000 clones, approximately 94% of which appear only once. Sample: naive CD4+ T cells sorted from blood. The subset here: CD45RA+ positively selected. Receptor source: a man between 18 and 35 years old in good health.

As for this clone: Additional DNA sequences in this sample encode the identical CDR3. This chain connects TRBV18 to TRBJ1-5; D possibly corresponds to TRBD1 (5 bases). V lost 3 bases to trimming and J lost 1 base, with 10 bases between them. Germline V gives CDR1 KGHSH, CDR2 LQKENI. The CDR3 consists of 15 residues. DNA of the CDR3: TGTGCCAGCTCACCGGGGCAAGTAAGCAATCAGCCCCAGCATTTT. Translated: CASSPGQVSNQPQHF. The entire variable domain, with the rest obtained from reference TRBV18 and TRBJ1-5, is as follows: NAGVMQNPRHLVRRRGQEARLRCSPMKGHSHVYWYRQLPEEGLKFMVYLQKENIIDESGMPKERFSAEFPKEGPSILRIQQVVRGDSAAYFCASSPGQVSNQPQHFGDGTRLSIL.

This clone was counted once. The gene calls are TRBV19 and TRBJ2-3; either TRBD1 or TRBD2 may fit D (5 bases each). The CDR3 totals 11 residues. V dropped 6 bases and J dropped 11 bases, with 12 bases sitting between them. CDR1 is LNHDA and CDR2 is SQIVND in the germline V gene (reference sequence). The CDR3 protein is CASRKRDEQYF. The CDR3 DNA is TGTGCCAGTAGGAAAAGGGACGAGCAGTATTTT.

The chain recombines TRBV11-1 with TRBJ2-1, with 8 bases that match TRBD1. Looked up from germline, CDR1 is SGHAT and CDR2 is FQDESV (reference sequence). The CDR3 runs to 15 residues. J was trimmed by 3 bases and V by 5 bases; bases with no gene match: 6. The CDR3 bases are TGTGCCAGCAGCCATGGACAGGGAAACTACAATGAGCAGTTCTTC. Amino acids: CASSHGQGNYNEQFF.

The chain has TRBV9 and TRBJ1-6; 7 bases map to TRBD1. This CDR3 has 19 amino acids. The junction had 16 bases not matched to a gene; V was cut back by 0 bases and J by 7 bases. Germline V CDR1 and CDR2: SGDLS, YYNGEE. The CDR3 DNA sequence: TGTGCCAGCAGCGTAGATCTGGGGGACACCATCAGGGGGAATTCACCCCTCCACTTT. This sequence encodes CASSVDLGDTIRGNSPLHF. Complete variable domain (other parts from reference TRBV9 and TRBJ1-6): DSGVTQTPKHLITATGQRVTLRCSPRSGDLSVYWYQQSLDQGLQFLIQYYNGEERAKGNILERFSAQQFPDLHSELNLSSLELGDSALYFCASSVDLGDTIRGNSPLHFGNGTRLTVT.

The chain is built from TRBV6-5 and TRBJ2-1, with D maybe TRBD1 (5 bases). V dropped 6 bases and J dropped 5 bases, with 8 bases sitting between them. There are 12 residues in the CDR3. Looked up from germline, CDR1 is MNHEY and CDR2 is SVGAGI. The CDR3 DNA follows: TGTGCCAGCAGGACGACAGACAATGAGCAGTTCTTC. Amino acids: CASRTTDNEQFF.

In the case of this clone: Different DNA sequences within this sample yield the same CDR3. The gene calls are TRBV7-2 and TRBJ1-2; the D is unclear. Germline CDR1 SGHTA, CDR2 FQGNSA. This CDR3 has 14 amino acids. V lost 5 bases and J lost 1, with 11 bases in between. For the CDR3, the DNA is TGTGCCAGCAGCCCCGGTGTGGGTAACTATGGCTACACCTTC. Its translation: CASSPGVGNYGYTF.

A few counts support this clone. This sequence joins TRBV18 and TRBJ2-1; tentatively, D is TRBD1 or TRBD2 (5 bases each). CDR1 and CDR2 (germline): KGHSH, LQKENI. V was cut by 6 bases and J by 6 bases, with 6 bases left in between. The CDR3 contains 11 residues. CDR3 sequence reads: CASSGPNEQFF. The CDR3 DNA sequence: TGTGCCAGCTCGGGACCCAATGAGCAGTTCTTC.

The V gene is TRBV5-4, the J gene TRBJ2-2, with a tentative D call TRBD1 (6 bases). V was pared by 0 bases and J by 7 bases, with 19 bases between. The length of the CDR3 is 17 residues. Germline CDR1 reads SGHNT; CDR2 reads YYREEE (reference sequence). The CDR3 region has the DNA TGTGCCAGCAGCTTGGTTGGGGGCCGGGGAAGCAGCGGGGAGCTGTTTTTT. Its translation: CASSLVGGRGSSGELFF.

The table lists this clone with a count of one. The genes are TRBV6-5 and TRBJ2-5, with 7 bases aligning to TRBD1. CDR1 is MNHEY, CDR2 SVGAGI, per germline. There are 12 residues in the CDR3. V lost 6 bases and J lost 9; bases outside the gene matches: 7. CDR3 bases: TGTGCCAGCAGAAGACAGGGAATGGCCCAGTACTTC. This gives the protein CASRRQGMAQYF.

As to this clone: The same CDR3 is also encoded by other DNA sequences in this sample. The J gene is TRBJ1-5, the V gene TRBV6-1; TRBD1 matches 8 bases. Germline CDR1 and CDR2: MNHNS and SASEGT. The ends lost 8 bases at V and 7 bases at J; junction bases unmatched: 4. The CDR3 contains 12 residues. CDR3 protein: CASGQGGQPQHF. The DNA for the CDR3 is TGTGCCAGCGGACAGGGAGGACAGCCCCAGCATTTT.

The J gene is TRBJ2-3, the V gene TRBV4-1; unclear D gene. Trimming stripped 0 bases from V and 0 bases from J, with 7 bases between. The CDR3 runs 15 residues. Germline-derived CDR1 and CDR2 are MGHRA and YSYEKL. CDR3 sequence: CASSQEGFSTDTQYF. The DNA of the CDR3 is TGCGCCAGCAGCCAAGAGGGTTTTAGCACAGATACGCAGTATTTT.

This chain joins TRBV12-5 and TRBJ2-5, with D possibly TRBD1 on 5 matching bases. This CDR3 contains 14 residues. Germline V gene data show CDR1 as LGHNT and CDR2 as FRNRAP. V shed 1 base and J shed 1 base, with 7 bases lying between them. Here the CDR3 DNA reads TGTGCTAGTGGTTTGGGACAGATCCAAGAGACCCAGTACTTC. This sequence encodes CASGLGQIQETQYF.

The V call is TRBV28, the J call TRBJ1-2; maybe TRBD1 (6 bases). CDR3 length: 14 residues. Germline loops: CDR1 MDHEN, CDR2 SYDVKM. Trimming shortened V by 2 bases and J by 8 bases, and 15 bases separated the two germline ends. CDR3 sequence: CASSLIEGGRGYTF. CDR3 coding DNA: TGTGCCAGCAGTTTAATAGAAGGGGGAAGGGGCTACACCTTC.

A word on this clone: In the same sample, other DNA sequences code for this CDR3. This chain links TRBV2 with TRBJ2-3; perhaps TRBD1 as D (6 bases). This CDR3 region has 14 residues. Trimming removed 7 bases at V and 0 bases at J, with 11 bases between. Per germline, CDR1 SNHLY and CDR2 FYNNEI. The CDR3 DNA sequence: TGTGCCAGCAAAGGGGGAGCTAGCACAGATACGCAGTATTTT. Translated, it gives CASKGGASTDTQYF.

The CDR3 loop is CASGRFSTDTQYF. The CDR3 DNA is TGTGCTAGTGGCAGGTTTAGCACAGATACGCAGTATTTT. The chain employs TRBV12-5 and TRBJ2-3, with D hard to call. Germline loops: CDR1 LGHNT, CDR2 FRNRAP. The CDR3 has 13 amino acids. V lost 6 bases, J lost 0 bases, and 7 bases lay in between.

The rearrangement joins TRBV9 to TRBJ2-3; 9 bases are a match to TRBD2. CDR1 SGDLS and CDR2 YYNGEE come from the germline V gene. This CDR3 comprises 15 residues. Trimming took 4 bases from V and 2 from J; bases not matched to a gene: 5. This CDR3 reads CASSPTSGHTDTQYF. CDR3 nucleotide sequence: TGTGCCAGCAGCCCGACTAGCGGACACACAGATACGCAGTATTTT.

The chain recombines TRBV6-5 with TRBJ2-1; D is uncertain. V lost 0 bases, J lost 4 bases, and 7 bases lay in between. This CDR3 contains 14 residues. Germline V gene sequence: CDR1 MNHEY, CDR2 SVGAGI. CDR3 nucleotides: TGTGCCAGCAGTTACTCGGTCAGGTACAATGAGCAGTTCTTC. Translating it yields CASSYSVRYNEQFF.

This clone was seen a few times. V and J are TRBV6-5 and TRBJ1-5; D uncertain. There are 13 residues in the CDR3. V shed 5 bases and J shed 6 bases, with 11 bases lying between them. Germline loops: CDR1 MNHEY, CDR2 SVGAGI. This chain's CDR3 is CASSRSRGQPQHF. CDR3 bases: TGTGCCAGCAGTCGGTCCCGCGGTCAGCCCCAGCATTTT.

Regarding this clone: This CDR3 is also generated by other DNA sequences in the sample. The chain carries TRBV5-1 and TRBJ1-4; D remains ambiguous. CDR1 and CDR2 (germline): SGHRS, YFSETQ. CDR3 size: 13 residues. V gave up 4 bases and J gave up 5 bases, with 9 bases separating them. The CDR3 coding sequence is TGCGCCAGCAGCCGATCGAGAAATGAAAAACTGTTTTTT. As protein: CASSRSRNEKLFF.

This clone was found once. CDR3 bases: TGCGCCAGCAGCGTTTCCGGGGGAATGCACACAGATACGCAGTATTTT. It specifies CASSVSGGMHTDTQYF. The V call is TRBV5-1, the J call TRBJ2-3; a weak D match, TRBD2 (6 bases). The germline gives CDR1 SGHRS, CDR2 YFSETQ. The CDR3 is made up of 16 amino acids. Trimming left V 4 bases short and J 2 bases short, with 17 bases between.